Listed below are T cell receptor beta chains from one sample, sequenced in a study of post-analysis software for immune sequencing data. Using its own MiXCR run on the PCR reads, TCRdb lists one record per CDR3 protein. This sample has approximately 630,000 distinct CDR3 sequences; approximately 59% occur once, and the top ten carry 10% to 12%. The sequenced material came from blood. The receptors were gathered from a girl between 2 and 10 years old with multiple sclerosis. CDR3s include the opening cysteine and the closing phenylalanine or tryptophan. The D gene is left open where the match is weak. Clone size is shown for a subset of rows, as once, few, many or a class of expanded clone.

j_call: TRBJ1-1
cdr3_length: 12
clone_size: -
v_call: TRBV5-1
d_call: -
cdr3_nt: TGCGCCAGCAGCTTGAGTGGGGAGGAAGCTTTCTTT
cdr3_aa: CASSLSGEEAFF

j_call: TRBJ2-5
cdr3_length: 13
clone_size: -
v_call: TRBV20-1
d_call: -
cdr3_nt: TGCAGTGCCGGATCCGGGGCCGGGGAGACCCAGTACTTC
cdr3_aa: CSAGSGAGETQYF

j_call: TRBJ2-1
cdr3_length: 16
clone_size: -
v_call: TRBV5-1
d_call: -
cdr3_nt: TGCGCCAGCAGCTTGGGGCGACACCAAGGAGGCGATGAGCAGTTCTTC
cdr3_aa: CASSLGRHQGGDEQFF

j_call: TRBJ2-3
cdr3_length: 12
clone_size: few
v_call: TRBV10-3
d_call: TRBD1
cdr3_nt: TGTGCCATCAGGACAGGGGCAGATACGCAGTATTTT
cdr3_aa: CAIRTGADTQYF

j_call: TRBJ2-3
cdr3_length: 15
clone_size: -
v_call: TRBV25-1
d_call: TRBD1
cdr3_nt: TGTGCCAGCAGTGGCGGGACAGGGGCGGGAGATACGCAGTATTTT
cdr3_aa: CASSGGTGAGDTQYF

j_call: TRBJ2-1
cdr3_length: 14
clone_size: -
v_call: TRBV6-6
d_call: -
cdr3_nt: TGTGCCAGCAGTTACGACTACGGGGACAATGAGCAGTTCTTC
cdr3_aa: CASSYDYGDNEQFF

j_call: TRBJ2-1
cdr3_length: 14
clone_size: few
v_call: TRBV20-1
d_call: TRBD2
cdr3_nt: TGCAGTGCTACTCCCGGGACTAGCTTAGATGAGCAGTTCTTC
cdr3_aa: CSATPGTSLDEQFF

j_call: TRBJ2-3
cdr3_length: 15
clone_size: -
v_call: TRBV7-9
d_call: TRBD1
cdr3_nt: TGTGCCAGCAGCTCCCGGGACAGGGCGACAGATACGCAGTATTTT
cdr3_aa: CASSSRDRATDTQYF

j_call: TRBJ2-6
cdr3_length: 15
clone_size: -
v_call: TRBV9
d_call: -
cdr3_nt: TGTGCCAGCAGCGTAGGAAGGGCTGGGGCCAACGTCCTGACTTTC
cdr3_aa: CASSVGRAGANVLTF

j_call: TRBJ2-3
cdr3_length: 17
clone_size: -
v_call: TRBV7-8
d_call: TRBD2
cdr3_nt: TGTGCCAGCAGCTTGGGGACTAGCGGGTACCTCACAGATACGCAGTATTTT
cdr3_aa: CASSLGTSGYLTDTQYF

j_call: TRBJ2-5
cdr3_length: 13
clone_size: -
v_call: TRBV11-2
d_call: -
cdr3_nt: TGTGCCAGCAGAGAGGGCCGAAGGGCGGCCCAGTACTTC
cdr3_aa: CASREGRRAAQYF

j_call: TRBJ2-7
cdr3_length: 12
clone_size: -
v_call: TRBV12-3/TRBV12-4
d_call: -
cdr3_nt: TGTGCCAGCAGCCCGGACAGCCACGAGCAGTACTTC
cdr3_aa: CASSPDSHEQYF

j_call: TRBJ1-1
cdr3_length: 13
clone_size: -
v_call: TRBV7-3
d_call: -
cdr3_nt: TGTGCCAGCAGCTTAGGTATTAAAACTGAAGCTTTCTTT
cdr3_aa: CASSLGIKTEAFF

j_call: TRBJ2-1
cdr3_length: 15
clone_size: -
v_call: TRBV7-2
d_call: -
cdr3_nt: TGTGCCAGCAGCTTAGCGACTAGTTCCTACAATGAGCAGTTCTTC
cdr3_aa: CASSLATSSYNEQFF

j_call: TRBJ1-2
cdr3_length: 18
clone_size: -
v_call: TRBV27
d_call: -
cdr3_nt: TGTGCCAGCAGTTTATCGGTTCAGGCCAGGGCGTCTGTCTATGGCTACACCTTC
cdr3_aa: CASSLSVQARASVYGYTF

j_call: TRBJ1-2
cdr3_length: 13
clone_size: few
v_call: TRBV20-1
d_call: -
cdr3_nt: TGCAGTGCTAGAGATCTGGGGGAGCTCGGCTACACCTTC
cdr3_aa: CSARDLGELGYTF

j_call: TRBJ2-5
cdr3_length: 13
clone_size: -
v_call: TRBV29-1
d_call: -
cdr3_nt: TGCAGCGTAATAATCTCGGGGTGGGAGACCCAGTACTTC
cdr3_aa: CSVIISGWETQYF

j_call: TRBJ1-5
cdr3_length: 14
clone_size: -
v_call: TRBV5-1
d_call: -
cdr3_nt: TGCGCCAGCAGCTTGGCTCCGAACGGACAGCCCCAGCATTTT
cdr3_aa: CASSLAPNGQPQHF

j_call: TRBJ1-2
cdr3_length: 12
clone_size: -
v_call: TRBV29-1
d_call: TRBD1
cdr3_nt: TGCAGCGTTGAGAAGGGGGCGAAAGGCTACACCTTC
cdr3_aa: CSVEKGAKGYTF

j_call: TRBJ1-2
cdr3_length: 13
clone_size: few
v_call: TRBV2
d_call: TRBD1
cdr3_nt: TGTGCCAGCAGGGCAGGGGGTTCCTATGGCTACACCTTC
cdr3_aa: CASRAGGSYGYTF

j_call: TRBJ1-1
cdr3_length: 14
clone_size: -
v_call: TRBV29-1
d_call: TRBD1
cdr3_nt: TGCAGCGGGACAGGGGGGGACATGAACACTGAAGCTTTCTTT
cdr3_aa: CSGTGGDMNTEAFF

j_call: TRBJ2-2
cdr3_length: 15
clone_size: once
v_call: TRBV7-2
d_call: -
cdr3_nt: TGTGCCAGCTCCTTCTGGGGGGCTGTGGCCGGGGAGCTGTTTTTT
cdr3_aa: CASSFWGAVAGELFF

j_call: TRBJ2-5
cdr3_length: 14
clone_size: -
v_call: TRBV29-1
d_call: -
cdr3_nt: TGCAGCGCCCCAGGTCGGTCCAGCGACGAGACCCAGTACTTC
cdr3_aa: CSAPGRSSDETQYF

j_call: TRBJ2-4
cdr3_length: 19
clone_size: -
v_call: TRBV7-2
d_call: TRBD2
cdr3_nt: TGTGCCAGCAGTCCCCCTGATAGCGGGGGTATCCGAGCCAAAAACATTCAGTACTTC
cdr3_aa: CASSPPDSGGIRAKNIQYF

j_call: TRBJ2-1
cdr3_length: 13
clone_size: few
v_call: TRBV7-6
d_call: -
cdr3_nt: TGTGCCAGCAGCCCCACAGGAGCTGGGGAGCAGTTCTTC
cdr3_aa: CASSPTGAGEQFF

j_call: TRBJ2-7
cdr3_length: 13
clone_size: -
v_call: TRBV20-1
d_call: -
cdr3_nt: TGCAGTGCCAGAGGGCGGGGTCTAAACGAGCAGTACTTC
cdr3_aa: CSARGRGLNEQYF

j_call: TRBJ2-1
cdr3_length: 12
clone_size: -
v_call: TRBV5-1
d_call: -
cdr3_nt: TGTGCCAGCAGCTTCGAGGGTAATGAGCAGTTCTTC
cdr3_aa: CASSFEGNEQFF

j_call: TRBJ2-7
cdr3_length: 14
clone_size: few
v_call: TRBV10-2
d_call: TRBD2
cdr3_nt: TGCGCCAGCAGTGGGGGCCTAGCGGCCTACGAGCAGTACTTC
cdr3_aa: CASSGGLAAYEQYF

j_call: TRBJ1-1
cdr3_length: 14
clone_size: -
v_call: TRBV5-8
d_call: -
cdr3_nt: TGTGCCAGCAATTTTGAGGGGGGGCATAGTGAAGCTTTCTTT
cdr3_aa: CASNFEGGHSEAFF

j_call: TRBJ1-6
cdr3_length: 15
clone_size: -
v_call: TRBV5-1
d_call: -
cdr3_nt: TGCGCCAGCAGTCGACCAGACACGGGGAATTCACCCCTCCACTTT
cdr3_aa: CASSRPDTGNSPLHF

j_call: TRBJ1-1
cdr3_length: 13
clone_size: once
v_call: TRBV29-1
d_call: TRBD1
cdr3_nt: TGCAGCGTTGAATCAGGGGGCGGCACTGAAGCTTTCTTT
cdr3_aa: CSVESGGGTEAFF

j_call: TRBJ2-7
cdr3_length: 13
clone_size: -
v_call: TRBV7-2
d_call: -
cdr3_nt: TGTGCCAGCAGCACATCACAGCTCTACGAGCAGTACTTC
cdr3_aa: CASSTSQLYEQYF

j_call: TRBJ2-1
cdr3_length: 13
clone_size: few
v_call: TRBV6-6
d_call: -
cdr3_nt: TGTGCCAGCAGTGTCGTACCCTACAATGAGCAGTTCTTC
cdr3_aa: CASSVVPYNEQFF

j_call: TRBJ2-1
cdr3_length: 14
clone_size: -
v_call: TRBV7-9
d_call: -
cdr3_nt: TGTGCCAGCAGGTCCCAAACCTCCTACAATGAGCAGTTCTTC
cdr3_aa: CASRSQTSYNEQFF

j_call: TRBJ2-1
cdr3_length: 14
clone_size: -
v_call: TRBV20-1
d_call: TRBD2
cdr3_nt: TGCAGTGCTCGACTCCCAACTAGCGACAATGAGCAGTTCTTC
cdr3_aa: CSARLPTSDNEQFF

j_call: TRBJ2-7
cdr3_length: 11
clone_size: -
v_call: TRBV7-9
d_call: -
cdr3_nt: TGTGCCAGCAGCTTCTACGGGGCGCAGTACTTC
cdr3_aa: CASSFYGAQYF

j_call: TRBJ2-7
cdr3_length: 13
clone_size: -
v_call: TRBV12-3/TRBV12-4
d_call: TRBD1
cdr3_nt: TGTGCCAGCAGCCGGGGGACAGGGGGCGAGCAGTACTTC
cdr3_aa: CASSRGTGGEQYF

j_call: TRBJ2-2
cdr3_length: 15
clone_size: -
v_call: TRBV6-5
d_call: -
cdr3_nt: TGTGCCAGCAGTCTCCGGGGGACGAGGACCGGGGAGCTGTTTTTT
cdr3_aa: CASSLRGTRTGELFF

j_call: TRBJ2-7
cdr3_length: 13
clone_size: once
v_call: TRBV12-3/TRBV12-4
d_call: -
cdr3_nt: TGTGCCAGCAGTTTAAGGGAAGCCTACGAGCAGTACTTC
cdr3_aa: CASSLREAYEQYF

j_call: TRBJ1-4
cdr3_length: 17
clone_size: -
v_call: TRBV12-3/TRBV12-4
d_call: TRBD1
cdr3_nt: TGTGCCAGCAGGGTACGACAGGGGGCGCGGGGAACTGAAAAACTGTTTTTT
cdr3_aa: CASRVRQGARGTEKLFF

j_call: TRBJ2-1
cdr3_length: 15
clone_size: -
v_call: TRBV14
d_call: -
cdr3_nt: TGTGCCAGCAGCCAAGCCCGAACAGTCTACAATGAGCAGTTCTTC
cdr3_aa: CASSQARTVYNEQFF

j_call: TRBJ2-3
cdr3_length: 16
clone_size: -
v_call: TRBV7-6
d_call: TRBD2
cdr3_nt: TGTGCCAGCAGCTTAGGGGCTAGCGGAAACACAGATACGCAGTATTTT
cdr3_aa: CASSLGASGNTDTQYF

j_call: TRBJ2-1
cdr3_length: 15
clone_size: few
v_call: TRBV19
d_call: -
cdr3_nt: TGTGCCAGTAGTATAGCAGGGGTCACCTACAATGAGCAGTTCTTC
cdr3_aa: CASSIAGVTYNEQFF

j_call: TRBJ1-1
cdr3_length: 13
clone_size: -
v_call: TRBV15
d_call: -
cdr3_nt: TGTGCCACCAGCTTCGTCAGGGACTCTGAAGCTTTCTTT
cdr3_aa: CATSFVRDSEAFF

j_call: TRBJ2-7
cdr3_length: 15
clone_size: -
v_call: TRBV4-1
d_call: -
cdr3_nt: TGCGCCAGCAGCCAAGATCTTGGCGTCTCCTACGAGCAGTACTTC
cdr3_aa: CASSQDLGVSYEQYF

j_call: TRBJ2-4
cdr3_length: 15
clone_size: -
v_call: TRBV12-3/TRBV12-4
d_call: -
cdr3_nt: TGTGCCAGCAGTGGATCGACAGGGCCCACGGGGGAGCAGTACTTC
cdr3_aa: CASSGSTGPTGEQYF

j_call: TRBJ1-1
cdr3_length: 16
clone_size: -
v_call: TRBV6-4
d_call: -
cdr3_nt: TGTGCCAGCAGCCCATTCGGGGGACCCTCAACTAGTGAAGCTTTCTTT
cdr3_aa: CASSPFGGPSTSEAFF

j_call: TRBJ2-2
cdr3_length: 14
clone_size: -
v_call: TRBV12-3/TRBV12-4
d_call: -
cdr3_nt: TGTGCCAGCAGTGGTGGGGGCGGCACCGGGGAGCTGTTTTTT
cdr3_aa: CASSGGGGTGELFF

j_call: TRBJ2-3
cdr3_length: 12
clone_size: -
v_call: TRBV12-3/TRBV12-4
d_call: -
cdr3_nt: TGTGCCAGCAGTTTAGAGGGTGATCCGCAGTATTTT
cdr3_aa: CASSLEGDPQYF

j_call: TRBJ2-3
cdr3_length: 14
clone_size: -
v_call: TRBV11-3
d_call: -
cdr3_nt: TGTGCCAGCAGCCTCGACGGACCCTCTGATACGCAGTATTTT
cdr3_aa: CASSLDGPSDTQYF

j_call: TRBJ2-2
cdr3_length: 15
clone_size: -
v_call: TRBV20-1
d_call: TRBD2
cdr3_nt: TGCAGTGCTTGGCCTAGCGGGGGGTACACCGGGGAGCTGTTTTTT
cdr3_aa: CSAWPSGGYTGELFF

j_call: TRBJ2-5
cdr3_length: 16
clone_size: -
v_call: TRBV7-2
d_call: TRBD1
cdr3_nt: TGTGCCAGCAGCCATAGCACAGGGGCCGAGGGAGAGACCCAGTACTTC
cdr3_aa: CASSHSTGAEGETQYF